The text below deals with one TCR beta chain. This clonotype was counted a few times. The antigen it recognizes is unknown. Base qualities are not recorded, but no much larger clone differs from it by a single base. Based on the germline V gene (reference sequence), the CDR1 and CDR2 sequences are SEHNR and FQNEAQ. Its CDR3 holds 15 amino acids, cysteine through phenylalanine. The entry retains the CDR3 DNA only, 45 bases that are in frame from base 1. A distance of 12 bases separates the germline ends of V and J, which lose 5 bases and 1 base respectively. This entry is derived from a study of early T cells in non-severe SARS-CoV-2 infection (dated by TCRdb to about 2021). As for the study more broadly: TCR sequencing used bulk RNA from unsorted whole blood, so alpha and beta chains could not be paired. Points the paper makes about the study in general: Matching against VDJdb was skewed toward anti-spike CD8 responses, likely underestimated virus-specific expansions, and missed private and CD4 specificities.

Libraries came from 5' RACE. The reads were generated on a NextSeq 500. To correct for sequencing error and PCR bias, the TCR library protocol tagged individual cDNA molecules with unique molecular identifiers. Sequencing covered both TCR alpha and beta chains, and within each sample the abundances of alpha and beta sequences were tightly co-correlated. The study's own analysis went as follows. Decombinator V4 was used to annotate TCR sequences for V gene, J gene and CDR3. TCRs were defined as expanded if a significant change between any two time points was detected under a Poisson model with p below 0.0001. TCR abundances were normalised to the total number of TCRs sequenced in each sample and reported as counts per million. TRAV1-2 paired with TRAJ12, TRAJ20 or TRAJ33 defined MAIT TCRs, while TRAV10 paired with TRAJ18 defined iNKT TCRs. A search of VDJdb, accessed on 1 November 2021, was run for TCRs annotated to CMV, EBV and SARS-CoV-2, with TCRs annotated for multiple antigens excluded. TCRdb handled the public reads itself, with Q25 trimming in fastp and clone calling in MiXCR, and kept productive beta chains. Every distinct CDR3 protein forms one entry, paired with its most common genes and DNA. These V and J calls rely on TCRdb rather than the paper's analysis. Recorded for this sample are more than 85,000 distinct CDR3 sequences; 16% of them occurred a single time. The top ten clonotypes cover around 1.3% of the sample.

A case-control design nested within a healthcare worker cohort in London, UK, was used, with weekly nasopharyngeal swab PCR tests and blood sampling performed. Healthcare workers were enrolled in the week of the UK lockdown, from 23 to 31 March 2020, and were followed every week for up to about 15 weeks. The sequence was collected from an adult who was a healthcare worker with PCR-confirmed SARS-CoV-2 infection or an uninfected control (not recorded which). The sample taken for sequencing was whole blood. The sequence is built from TRBV7-9 and TRBJ2-1; the D gene is possibly TRBD2, with 5 bases matching. The CDR3 in this case is CASSPGVTSYNEQFF. The DNA sequence is given as TGTGCCAGCAGCCCCGGGGTAACGTCCTACAATGAGCAGTTCTTC. Full variable domain (CDR3 extended with the reference TRBV7-9 and TRBJ2-1 proteins): DTGVSQNPRHKITKRGQNVTFRCDPISEHNRLYWYRQTLGQGPEFLTYFQNEAQLEKSRLLSDRFSAERPKGSFSTLEIQRTEQGDSAMYLCASSPGVTSYNEQFFGPGTRLTVL.